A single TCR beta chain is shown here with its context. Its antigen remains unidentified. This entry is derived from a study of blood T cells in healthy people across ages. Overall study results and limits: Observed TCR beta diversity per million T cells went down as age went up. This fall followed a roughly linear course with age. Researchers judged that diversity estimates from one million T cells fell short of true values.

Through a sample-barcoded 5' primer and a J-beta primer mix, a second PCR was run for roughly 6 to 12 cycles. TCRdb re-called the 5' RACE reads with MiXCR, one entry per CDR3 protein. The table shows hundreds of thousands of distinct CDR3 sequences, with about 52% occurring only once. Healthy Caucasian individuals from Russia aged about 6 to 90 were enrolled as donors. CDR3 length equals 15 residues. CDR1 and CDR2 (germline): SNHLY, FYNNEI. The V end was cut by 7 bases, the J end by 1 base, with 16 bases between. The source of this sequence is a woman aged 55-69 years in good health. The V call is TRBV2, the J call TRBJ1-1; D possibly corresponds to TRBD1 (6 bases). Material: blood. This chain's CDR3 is CASTWSGGGNTEAFF. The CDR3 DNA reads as TGTGCCAGCACCTGGTCCGGAGGGGGGAACACTGAAGCTTTCTTT.